This T cell receptor (beta chain) was sequenced during a study of CD8 T cells in ankylosing spondylitis. Broader study findings: Blood of patients with ankylosing spondylitis appeared to be characterized by a TCR beta motif of fewer than 10 highly homologous variants. Disease-linked clones bore a CD8+ phenotype and were relatively rare in peripheral blood.

Making the TCR beta libraries involved quantitative 5'-RACE with molecular barcodes. A single record per CDR3 protein comes from TCRdb applying MiXCR to the 5' RACE reads. Of around 94,000 distinct CDR3 sequences in the sample, 9% were seen once. As concerns this clonotype: What it binds is not known.

Losses at the gene ends were 4 bases for V and 3 bases for J; bases not matched to a gene: 5. The germline V gene has CDR1 KGHDR and CDR2 SFDVKD. This CDR3 is built from 15 residues. This TCR derives from a male donor with ankylosing spondylitis. Sequenced input: blood, either unsorted or a sorted T cell fraction (not recorded which). This chain links TRBV24-1 with TRBJ2-3, with TRBD1 identical over 8 bases. CDR3 in DNA: TGTGCCACCAGTGACCTTAGGACAGGGACAGATACGCAGTATTTT. Translated: CATSDLRTGTDTQYF.